The 22 T cell receptor beta chains given below trace back to one sample, sequenced in a study of shared clonotypes between healthy human individuals. Clones were sequenced by immunoSEQ multiplex PCR, and TCRdb holds only the in-frame ones, with some missing. Of more than 2 million clones listed, 85% to 95% are singletons. Material for sequencing was naive CD4+ T cells sorted from blood. Subset meaning: CD45RA+ positively selected. The receptors here all came from a man aged 18 to 35 in good health.

The chain uses TRBV18 and TRBJ1-2; D is uncertain. Deletions cut 2 bases from V and 6 bases from J, with 13 bases between. Germline V gene data show CDR1 as KGHSH and CDR2 as LQKENI. CDR3 size: 14 residues. CDR3 DNA: TGTGCCAGCTCACCAATTTCTAGCGGGGATGGCTACACCTTC. Translated: CASSPISSGDGYTF.

This chain connects TRBV28 to TRBJ2-7; a weak D match, TRBD1 (5 bases). V shed 6 bases and J shed 2 bases, with 11 bases lying between them. The CDR3 totals 13 residues. The germline CDR1 and CDR2 sequences are MDHEN and SYDVKM. CDR3 nucleotides: TGTGCCAGCAGCTACGGACAAGCCTACGAGCAGTACTTC. Amino acids: CASSYGQAYEQYF.

The J gene is TRBJ2-5, the V gene TRBV7-8; 14 bases line up with TRBD2. Germline V gene data show CDR1 as SGHVS and CDR2 as FQNEAQ. V lost 8 bases and J lost 4; bases outside the gene matches: 12. CDR3 length: 17 amino acids. The CDR3 nucleotides are TGTGCCAGCTTTAGACGCGCGACTAGCGGGAGGGGAGAGACCCAGTACTTC. This translates into CASFRRATSGRGETQYF.

To note about this clone: One end of the junction does not line up with germline, which may come from a read error. The gene calls are TRBV7-7 and TRBJ1-3, with D perhaps TRBD1 (5 bases). The CDR3 covers 16 residues. In germline, CDR1 is SSHAT, CDR2 FNYEAQ (reference sequence). CDR3 sequence: CASSQGRPDSGNTIYF. The CDR3 nucleotides read TGTGCTAGCAGCCAGGGACGGCCAGACTCTGGAAACACCATATATTTT.

In the case of this clone: This sample also contains other DNA sequences that code for the same CDR3. V is TRBV6-5 and J is TRBJ2-7; no reliable D call. This CDR3 is 12 amino acids long. Germline-derived CDR1 and CDR2 are MNHEY and SVGAGI. V lost 6 bases and J lost 3, with 9 bases in between. The DNA for the CDR3 is TGTGCCAGCAGCTTGGACCGCTACGAGCAGTACTTC. The encoded protein is CASSLDRYEQYF.

This rearrangement joins TRBV15 to TRBJ2-3; D is ambiguous. Germline values: CDR1 LNHNV, CDR2 YYDKDF (reference sequence). The V gene lost 4 bases and the J gene lost 1 base, with 12 bases spanning the gap. CDR3 length: 15 residues. The chain's CDR3 is CATSTAQVGTDTQYF. The CDR3 DNA reads as TGTGCCACCAGCACAGCTCAAGTTGGCACAGATACGCAGTATTTT.

This clone was observed a single time. The chain has TRBV7-3 and TRBJ2-3; TRBD2 might be the D (6 bases). Germline V gives CDR1 SGHTA, CDR2 FQGTGA. The CDR3 contains 15 residues. The V and J ends lost 1 base and 0 bases respectively, with 8 bases between them. The CDR3 is CASSLIAASTDTQYF. CDR3 nucleotides: TGTGCCAGCAGCTTAATAGCGGCTAGCACAGATACGCAGTATTTT.

The chain links TRBV4-2 to TRBJ2-3; unclear D gene. Trimming shortened V by 0 bases and J by 0 bases, and 16 bases separated the two germline ends. The CDR3 is made up of 18 amino acids. CDR1 and CDR2 from the germline V gene are LGHNA and YNFKEQ. Here the CDR3 reads CASSQDLAAPPSTDTQYF. DNA of the CDR3: TGTGCCAGCAGCCAAGATTTGGCCGCTCCCCCTAGCACAGATACGCAGTATTTT.

Comments on this clone: Different DNA sequences within this sample yield the same CDR3. The rearrangement links TRBV7-2 to TRBJ2-5; the D is unclear. V dropped 6 bases and J dropped 4 bases, with 6 bases sitting between them. Germline V CDR1 and CDR2: SGHTA, FQGNSA. The CDR3 loop spans 11 amino acids. CDR3 region: CASSLTETQYF. CDR3 bases: TGTGCCAGCAGTCTGACAGAGACCCAGTACTTC.

The chain has TRBV5-1 and TRBJ2-5; D uncertain. Trimming took 4 bases from V and 7 from J, leaving 14 bases between them. The CDR3 covers 13 residues. Germline V gene lookup returns CDR1 SGHRS and CDR2 YFSETQ. The CDR3 protein is CASSAAIMGTQYF. The CDR3 DNA reads TGCGCCAGCAGCGCGGCCATTATGGGGACCCAGTACTTC. The whole variable domain, remainder taken from reference TRBV5-1 and TRBJ2-5, is KAGVTQTPRYLIKTRGQQVTLSCSPISGHRSVSWYQQTPGQGLQFLFEYFSETQRNKGNFPGRFSGRQFSNSRSEMNVSTLELGDSALYLCASSAAIMGTQYFGPGTRLLVL.

As regards this clone: Given a much more abundant clone one base away, this may be a read error. The CDR3 DNA reads as TGTGCCAGCTCACCGGAGGATCGCACAGGTACGCAGTATTTT. Its protein product is CASSPEDRTGTQYF. The chain carries TRBV18 and TRBJ2-3; either TRBD1 or TRBD2 may supply D (5 bases each). Per germline, CDR1 KGHSH and CDR2 LQKENI. CDR3 length equals 14 residues.

This clone was counted once. In DNA form, the CDR3 reads TGTGCCAGCAGCCAAGAAGAGGGTCCCTATAATTCACCCCTCCACTTT. Amino acid sequence: CASSQEEGPYNSPLHF. V gene TRBV4-2 combines with J gene TRBJ1-6, with D uncertain. Germline V lookup: CDR1 LGHNA, CDR2 YNFKEQ. The CDR3 covers 16 residues. The V and J ends lost 0 bases and 2 bases respectively, with 8 bases between them.

This sequence joins TRBV5-6 and TRBJ1-1; a possible D gene is TRBD1 (5 bases). Trimming cost V 0 bases and J 1 base, with 13 bases left between them. Germline V CDR1 and CDR2: SGHDT, YYEEEE. This CDR3 is 16 amino acids long. CDR3 amino acids: CASSLGDRSSNTEAFF. Written as DNA, the CDR3 is TGTGCCAGCAGCTTGGGGGACCGGTCCTCGAACACTGAAGCTTTCTTT.

The chain carries TRBV7-6 and TRBJ2-2; 10 positions match TRBD1. This CDR3 is built from 16 residues. Germline V lookup: CDR1 SGHVS, CDR2 FNYEAQ. V shed 4 bases, J shed 5 bases, and the junction held 7 bases outside the gene matches. The CDR3 coding sequence is TGTGCCAGCAGCTCTCAGGGACAGGGGTGGACCGGGGAGCTGTTTTTT. Translating it yields CASSSQGQGWTGELFF. The complete variable domain, with remaining parts taken from reference TRBV7-6 and TRBJ2-2, reads GAGVSQSPRYKVTKRGQDVALRCDPISGHVSLYWYRQALGQGPEFLTYFNYEAQQDKSGLPNDRFSAERPEGSISTLTIQRTEQRDSAMYRCASSSQGQGWTGELFFGEGSRLTVL.

The V call is TRBV28, the J call TRBJ2-7; possibly TRBD1 for D (6 bases). CDR3 length: 12 amino acids. V lost 10 bases, J lost 2 bases, and 12 bases lay in between. Germline CDR1 reads MDHEN; CDR2 reads SYDVKM. This CDR3 reads CAITTGTYEQYF. Here the CDR3 DNA reads TGTGCCATTACGACAGGAACCTACGAGCAGTACTTC.

The rearrangement links TRBV19 to TRBJ2-6, with D hard to call. CDR3 length: 17 amino acids. V was cut by 1 base and J by 0 bases, with 10 bases left in between. CDR1 is LNHDA, CDR2 SQIVND, per germline (reference sequence). For the CDR3, the DNA is TGTGCCAGTAGTATAGCCCCAATCGACTCTGGGGCCAACGTCCTGACTTTC. Translating it yields CASSIAPIDSGANVLTF.

The chain combines TRBV5-1 with TRBJ2-6, with D uncertain. This CDR3 contains 15 residues. Germline lookup yields CDR1 SGHRS and CDR2 YFSETQ. The ends were cut back, 1 base at V and 4 bases at J, with 9 bases in the middle. CDR3 nucleotides: TGCGCCAGCAGCTTGTTGGTGTCCGGGGCCAACGTCCTGACTTTC. Translating gives CASSLLVSGANVLTF. Full variable domain (rest looked up from reference TRBV5-1 and TRBJ2-6): KAGVTQTPRYLIKTRGQQVTLSCSPISGHRSVSWYQQTPGQGLQFLFEYFSETQRNKGNFPGRFSGRQFSNSRSEMNVSTLELGDSALYLCASSLLVSGANVLTFGAGSRLTVL.

The rearrangement joins TRBV30 to TRBJ1-2; TRBD1 aligns across 11 bases. This CDR3 is 15 amino acids long. Germline values: CDR1 GTSNPN, CDR2 SVGIG (reference sequence). Germline trimming cut 3 bases from V and 4 bases from J; bases unmatched to any gene: 7. In DNA, the CDR3 is TGTGCCTGGAGCGGGGGACAGGGGGGTCCCTATGGCTACACCTTC. It encodes CAWSGGQGGPYGYTF.

CDR3 DNA: TGTGCCAGCAGCCGGACGGGCGGGGGGACCTACAATGAGCAGTTCTTC. This sequence encodes CASSRTGGGTYNEQFF. The chain employs TRBV5-4 and TRBJ2-1; 8 bases line up with TRBD2. Per the germline V gene, CDR1 is SGHNT and CDR2 is YYREEE (reference sequence). CDR3 length equals 16 residues. Unmatched junction bases numbered 8, after V lost 4 bases and J lost 2 bases. Supplemented by reference TRBV5-4 and TRBJ2-1, the full variable domain reads ETGVTQSPTHLIKTRGQQVTLRCSSQSGHNTVSWYQQALGQGPQFIFQYYREEENGRGNFPPRFSGLQFPNYSSELNVNALELDDSALYLCASSRTGGGTYNEQFFGPGTRLTVL.

V is TRBV29-1 and J is TRBJ1-2; 10 positions agree with TRBD1. The CDR3 has 12 residues. Germline V gene data show CDR1 as SQVTM and CDR2 as ANQGSEA. V gave up 5 bases and J gave up 5 bases; unmatched junction bases: 2. CDR3 nucleotides: TGCAGCGTTCGACAGGGGGCGTATGGCTACACCTTC. It codes for CSVRQGAYGYTF.

As concerns this clone: A much larger clone lies a single base off, so this may be a read error. Other DNA sequences in this sample translate to the same CDR3. V and J are TRBV7-9 and TRBJ1-1; maybe TRBD1 (5 bases). The V end was cut by 3 bases, the J end by 2 bases, with 7 bases between. CDR3 size: 13 residues. Germline CDR1 is SEHNR and CDR2 is FQNEAQ (reference sequence). CDR3 nucleotides: TGTGCCAGCAGCTTCGGGGGAAACACTGAAGCTTTCTTT. This codes for CASSFGGNTEAFF.

The chain joins TRBV6-1 to TRBJ2-2; tentatively, D is TRBD1 (6 bases). Germline values: CDR1 MNHNS, CDR2 SASEGT. This CDR3 contains 16 residues. The V end lost 4 bases, the J end lost 4 bases, and 16 bases lay between the germline ends. CDR3 DNA: TGTGCCAGCAGTGGAGGGCAGGGGATACTCACCGGGGAGCTGTTTTTT. Translated: CASSGGQGILTGELFF.